This TCR beta chain was profiled in a study of T cells in Graves' hyperthyroidism and ophthalmopathy. The ends were cut back, 5 bases at V and 9 bases at J, with 20 bases in the middle. CDR1 is LNHNV and CDR2 is YYDKDF in the germline V gene (reference sequence). The CDR3 sequence is 14 residues long. Amplified regions were TCR beta CDR3 sequences from RNA transcripts. HTBI primers drove first-round RT-PCR of the TCR CDR3. TCRdb re-called the multiplex PCR reads with MiXCR, one entry per CDR3 protein. The sample holds about 560,000 distinct CDR3 sequences, roughly 17% seen once. Study-level points and caveats: Ophthalmopathy got predicted by the model a median around six months before its onset. The blood repertoire included most of the expanded thyroid clonotypes above 0.001.

Concerning this clonotype itself: The antigen is unknown.

Graves' hyperthyroidism was deemed stable given no ophthalmopathy progression within 18 months. This clonotype was obtained from a woman younger than 35 with Graves' hyperthyroidism. The rearrangement links TRBV15 to TRBJ2-7, with D uncertain. Input material: blood. The CDR3 region has the DNA TGTGCCACCAGCCCCCGGGCCACACCAAGCGTGCAGTACTTC. Translating gives CATSPRATPSVQYF.